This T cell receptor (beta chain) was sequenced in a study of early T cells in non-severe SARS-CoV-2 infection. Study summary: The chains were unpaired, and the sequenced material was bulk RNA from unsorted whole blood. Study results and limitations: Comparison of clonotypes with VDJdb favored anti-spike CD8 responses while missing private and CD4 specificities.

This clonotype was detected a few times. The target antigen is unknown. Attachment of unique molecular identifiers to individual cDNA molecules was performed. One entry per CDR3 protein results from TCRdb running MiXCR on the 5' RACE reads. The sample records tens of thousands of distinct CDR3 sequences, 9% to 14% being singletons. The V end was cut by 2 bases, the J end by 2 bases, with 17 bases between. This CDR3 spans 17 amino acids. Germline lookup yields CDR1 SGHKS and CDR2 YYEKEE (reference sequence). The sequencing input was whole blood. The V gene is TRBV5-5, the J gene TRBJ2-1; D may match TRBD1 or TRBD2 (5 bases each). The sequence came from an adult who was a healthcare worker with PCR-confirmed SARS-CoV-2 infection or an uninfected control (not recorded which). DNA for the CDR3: TGTGCCAGCAGCTTTTCCCCGGGACCCACAGCCTACAATGAGCAGTTCTTC. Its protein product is CASSFSPGPTAYNEQFF.